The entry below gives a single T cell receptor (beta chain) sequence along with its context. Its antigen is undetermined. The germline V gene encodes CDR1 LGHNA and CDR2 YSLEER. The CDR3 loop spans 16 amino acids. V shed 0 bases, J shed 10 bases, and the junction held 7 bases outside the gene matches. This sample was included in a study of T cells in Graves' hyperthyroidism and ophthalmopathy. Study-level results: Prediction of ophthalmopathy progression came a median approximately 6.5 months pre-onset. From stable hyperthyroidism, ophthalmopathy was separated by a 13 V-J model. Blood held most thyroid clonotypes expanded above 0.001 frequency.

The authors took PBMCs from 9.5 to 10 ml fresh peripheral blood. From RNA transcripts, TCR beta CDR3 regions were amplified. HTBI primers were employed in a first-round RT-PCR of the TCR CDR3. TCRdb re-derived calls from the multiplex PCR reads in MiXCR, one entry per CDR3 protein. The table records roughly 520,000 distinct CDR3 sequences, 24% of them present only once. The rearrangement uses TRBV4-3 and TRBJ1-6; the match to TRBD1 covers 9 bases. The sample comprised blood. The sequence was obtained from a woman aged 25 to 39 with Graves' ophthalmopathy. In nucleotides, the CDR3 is TGCGCCAGCAGCCAAGAGGGACAGGGACTTGGGTCACCCCTCCACTTT. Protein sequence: CASSQEGQGLGSPLHF.